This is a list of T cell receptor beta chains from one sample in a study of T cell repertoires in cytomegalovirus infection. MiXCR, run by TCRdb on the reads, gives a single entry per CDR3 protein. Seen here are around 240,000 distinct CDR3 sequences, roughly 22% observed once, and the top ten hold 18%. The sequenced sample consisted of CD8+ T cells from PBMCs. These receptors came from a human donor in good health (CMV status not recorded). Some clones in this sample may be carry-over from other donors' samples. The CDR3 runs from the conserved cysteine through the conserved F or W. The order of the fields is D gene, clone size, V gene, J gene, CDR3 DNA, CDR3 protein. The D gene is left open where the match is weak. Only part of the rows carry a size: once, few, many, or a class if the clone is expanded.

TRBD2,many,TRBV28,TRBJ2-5,TGTGCCAGCAGTTTAAGGCCTAGCGGGTCAGAGACCCAGTACTTC,CASSLRPSGSETQYF
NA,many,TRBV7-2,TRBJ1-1,TGTGCCAGCCGCCGGGGGGCCGGCACTGAAGCTTTCTTT,CASRRGAGTEAFF
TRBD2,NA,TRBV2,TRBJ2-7,TGTGCCAGCAGTGAAGTAGCGGGGGTCTCCTACGAGCAGTACTTC,CASSEVAGVSYEQYF
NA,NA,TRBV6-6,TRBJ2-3,TGTGCCAGCAGTTACTCAGGGCGTGGAGATACGCAGTATTTT,CASSYSGRGDTQYF
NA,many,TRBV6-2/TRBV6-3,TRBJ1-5,TGTGCCAGCAGTCTATCCGCCTTTAGCAATCAGCCCCAGCATTTT,CASSLSAFSNQPQHF
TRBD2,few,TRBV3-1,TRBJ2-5,TGTGCCAGCAGCCACGGAGCGGGGGGACTACAAGAGACCCAGTACTTC,CASSHGAGGLQETQYF
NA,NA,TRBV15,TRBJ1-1,TGTGCCACCAGCAGAGATCGGGACCTCAACACTGAAGCTTTCTTT,CATSRDRDLNTEAFF
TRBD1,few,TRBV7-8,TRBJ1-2,TGTGCCAGCAGCGGTGGGGACAGGGGGCCCTATGGCTACACCTTC,CASSGGDRGPYGYTF
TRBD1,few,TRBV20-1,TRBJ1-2,TGCAGTGCTACAACAGGGGAGTGGTCTGGCTACACCTTC,CSATTGEWSGYTF
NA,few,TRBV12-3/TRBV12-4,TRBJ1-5,TGTGCCAGCAGTTTGTCCAGAATTATTCAGCCCCAGCATTTT,CASSLSRIIQPQHF
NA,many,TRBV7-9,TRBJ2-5,TGTGCCAGCAGCTTAATTACCGTAGAAGGGGGGGAGACCCAGTACTTC,CASSLITVEGGETQYF
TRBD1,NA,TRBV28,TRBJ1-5,TGTGCCAGCAGCCGTACCGGGACAGGGGGCGTCCAGCCCCAGCATTTT,CASSRTGTGGVQPQHF
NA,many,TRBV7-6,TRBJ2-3,TGTGCCAGCAGCTCGTTCGGGGGGCCCACAGATACGCAGTATTTT,CASSSFGGPTDTQYF
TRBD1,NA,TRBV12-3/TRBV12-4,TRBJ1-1,TGTGCCAGCAGCTCCGGCGACTTTTCGACAGGGACTGAAGCTTTCTTT,CASSSGDFSTGTEAFF
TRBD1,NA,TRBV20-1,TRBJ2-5,TGCAGTGCTAGAGTGTCGGGACAGATAGGGGAGACCCAGTACTTC,CSARVSGQIGETQYF
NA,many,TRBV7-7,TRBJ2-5,TGTGCCAGCAGCCCCAAATCAGAGTTGAGGGCCCTAGAGACCCAGTACTTC,CASSPKSELRALETQYF
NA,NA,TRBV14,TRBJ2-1,TGTGCCAGCAGCCCCCCTCGGGGACCCTCCTACAATGAGCAGTTCTTC,CASSPPRGPSYNEQFF
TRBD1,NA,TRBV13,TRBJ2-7,TGTGCCAGCAGCCTACGGGGGACAGGGAACTACGAGCAGTACTTC,CASSLRGTGNYEQYF
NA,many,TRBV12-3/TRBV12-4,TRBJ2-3,TGTGCCAGCAGCGCGGGCCCGATGACAGATACGCAGTATTTT,CASSAGPMTDTQYF
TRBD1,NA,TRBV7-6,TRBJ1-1,TGTGCCAGCGGGACAGGGTATGTCACTGAAGCTTTCTTT,CASGTGYVTEAFF
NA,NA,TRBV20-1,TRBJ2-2,TGCAGTGCTAGAGCGCCGGGGTTCACCGGGGAGCTGTTTTTT,CSARAPGFTGELFF
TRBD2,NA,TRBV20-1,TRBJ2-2,TGCAGTGCTGGCATGCCCGGGACTAGAAACACCGGGGAGCTGTTTTTT,CSAGMPGTRNTGELFF
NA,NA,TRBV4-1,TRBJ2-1,TGTGCCAGCAGCCAAGAATTCGGAAGCTCCTACAATGAGCAGTTCTTC,CASSQEFGSSYNEQFF
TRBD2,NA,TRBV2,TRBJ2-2,TGTGCCAGCAGTGAACCTACCGGACTAGCGGGGGGGCCGCGCACCGGGGAGCTGTTTTTT,CASSEPTGLAGGPRTGELFF
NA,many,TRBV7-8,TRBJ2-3,TGTGCCAGCAGCTTTTCAGTTAGTAGCACAGATACGCAGTATTTT,CASSFSVSSTDTQYF
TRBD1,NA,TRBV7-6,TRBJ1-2,TGTGCCAGCAGCTTAGATACAGGGGGCCTCTATGGCTACACCTTC,CASSLDTGGLYGYTF
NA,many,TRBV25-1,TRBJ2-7,TGTGCCAGCAGTATCCGGCCTGGGGAGCAGTACTTC,CASSIRPGEQYF
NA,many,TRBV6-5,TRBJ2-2,TGTGCCAGCAGTTATGAGGTCGCCGGGGAGCTGTTTTTT,CASSYEVAGELFF
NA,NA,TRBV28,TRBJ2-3,TGTGCCAGCAGTTTCGCGGCCTATACCTCTAGCACAGATACGCAGTATTTT,CASSFAAYTSSTDTQYF
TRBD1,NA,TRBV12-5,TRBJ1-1,TGTGCTAGTGACGGGACAGGCCACGACACTGAAGCTTTCTTT,CASDGTGHDTEAFF
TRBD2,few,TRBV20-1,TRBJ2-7,TGCAGTGCTGGGAGGGACGGATCCTACGAGCAGTACTTC,CSAGRDGSYEQYF
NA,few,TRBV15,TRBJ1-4,TGTGCCACCAGCAGAGATCGATCGAGTAGTTTCGAAAAACTGTTTTTT,CATSRDRSSSFEKLFF
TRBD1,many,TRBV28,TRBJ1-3,TGTGCCAGCAGGGGAATAAGACAGGGCGGAGGAAACACCATATATTTT,CASRGIRQGGGNTIYF
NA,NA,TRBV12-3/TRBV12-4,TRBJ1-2,TGTGCCAGCAGTTTAAACAGGGCTGGCTATGGCTACACCTTC,CASSLNRAGYGYTF
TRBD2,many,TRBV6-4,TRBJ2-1,TGTGCCAGCAGTGACTCGATGGCAGCGGGGGGGCCCCGGCAGTTCTTC,CASSDSMAAGGPRQFF
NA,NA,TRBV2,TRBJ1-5,TGTGCCAGCAGTGAAGCGCTTGAGGGGGGAAATCAGCCCCAGCATTTT,CASSEALEGGNQPQHF
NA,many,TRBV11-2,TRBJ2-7,TGTGCCAGCGGGGGTTACGAGCAGTACTTC,CASGGYEQYF
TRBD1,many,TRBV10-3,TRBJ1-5,TGTGCCATACGTTCGGGACAGGATAGCAATCAGCCCCAGCATTTT,CAIRSGQDSNQPQHF
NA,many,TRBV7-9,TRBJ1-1,TGTGCCAGCAGCTTAGGGGCAGTCGGGAACACTGAAGCTTTCTTT,CASSLGAVGNTEAFF
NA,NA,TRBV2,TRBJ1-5,TGTGCCAGCAGTGAAATAGGGGGTCAGCCCCAGCATTTT,CASSEIGGQPQHF
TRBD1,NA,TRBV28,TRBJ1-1,TGTGCCAGCAGTGAGACAGGGGACACTGAAGCTTTCTTT,CASSETGDTEAFF
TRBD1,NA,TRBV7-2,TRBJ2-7,TGTGCCAGCAGCTTAGGGTGGGACAGGGGGCTAGACGAGCAGTACTTC,CASSLGWDRGLDEQYF
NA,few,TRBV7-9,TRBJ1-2,TGTGCCAGCAGCTCCCGTGGGGGGCGCGAAGGCTACACCTTC,CASSSRGGREGYTF
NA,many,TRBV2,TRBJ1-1,TGTGCCAGCAGCAACCGGATTGAAGCTTTCTTT,CASSNRIEAFF
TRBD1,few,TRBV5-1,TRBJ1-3,TGCGCCAGCAGCCCCGGGACAGGAACTGGAAACACCATATATTTT,CASSPGTGTGNTIYF
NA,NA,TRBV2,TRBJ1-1,TGTGCCAGCAGTGAAGGGTGGAACACTGAAGCTTTCTTT,CASSEGWNTEAFF
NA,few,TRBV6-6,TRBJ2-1,TGTGCCAGCTGCTTCAGGGACAAGAATGAGCAGTTCTTC,CASCFRDKNEQFF
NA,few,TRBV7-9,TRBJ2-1,TGTGCCAGCAGCCCTCGGGAGTCCCCCAATGAGCAGTTCTTC,CASSPRESPNEQFF